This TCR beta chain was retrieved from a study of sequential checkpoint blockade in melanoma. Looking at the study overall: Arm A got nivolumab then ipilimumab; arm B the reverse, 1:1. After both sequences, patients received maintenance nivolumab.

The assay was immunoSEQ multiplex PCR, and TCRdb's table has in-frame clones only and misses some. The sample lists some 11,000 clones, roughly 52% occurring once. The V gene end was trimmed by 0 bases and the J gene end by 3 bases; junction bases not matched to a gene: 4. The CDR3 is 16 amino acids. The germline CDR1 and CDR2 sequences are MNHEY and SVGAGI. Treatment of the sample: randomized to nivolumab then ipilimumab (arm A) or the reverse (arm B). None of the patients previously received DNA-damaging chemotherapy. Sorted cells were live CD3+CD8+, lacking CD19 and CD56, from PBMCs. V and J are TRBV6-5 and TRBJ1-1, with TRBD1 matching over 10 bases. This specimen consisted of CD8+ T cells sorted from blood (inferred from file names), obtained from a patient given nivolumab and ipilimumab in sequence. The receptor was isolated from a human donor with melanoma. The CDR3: CASSYSPGQGDTEAFF. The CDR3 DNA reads TGTGCCAGCAGTTACTCGCCTGGACAGGGGGACACTGAAGCTTTCTTT.